Listed here is a single T cell receptor beta chain. Antigen unknown. The data were produced by immunoSEQ multiplex PCR, yet TCRdb's version contains in-frame clones alone and is incomplete. The sample shows 130,000 to 150,000 clones, less than 95% of them seen only once. The record originates from a study of T cell responses to AZD1222 COVID-19 vaccine. The ends were cut back, 1 base at V and 8 bases at J, with 14 bases in the middle. Germline lookup yields CDR1 SGHTA and CDR2 FQGNSA. CDR3 length equals 14 residues. The study, taken as a whole, reports: Mostly white British, mostly female donors; authors suggested clonal diversity may be underestimated.

The specimen comprised peripheral blood, sampled on day 0 of AZD1222 vaccination. The clonotype was recovered from an adult in good health. The chain carries TRBV7-2 and TRBJ1-2; no definite D call. The CDR3 coding sequence is TGTGCCAGCAGCTTAGTAGCGGAGCGGTACGGCTACACCTTC. Its protein is CASSLVAERYGYTF.